The 22 T cell receptor beta chains below were found in one sample sequenced in a study of identical twins. TCRdb reanalysed the 5' RACE reads using MiXCR and keeps one entry per CDR3 protein. Of about 690,000 distinct CDR3 sequences listed, 5.5% to 6.5% are singletons. Sequencing was carried out using naive T cells sorted from blood. These receptors all stem from a man aged 18 to 35 in good health.

In this sample, this clonotype turned up many times. The V call is TRBV12-5, the J call TRBJ2-1; perhaps TRBD2 as D (6 bases). The CDR3 extends over 12 amino acids. With 4 bases removed from V and 10 bases from J, the gap between germline ends came to 11 bases. CDR1 is LGHNT and CDR2 is FRNRAP in the germline V gene. For the CDR3, the DNA is TGTGCTAGTGGTTCCTTTAGCGGAGAGCAGTTCTTC. As protein: CASGSFSGEQFF.

There are a few counts of this clonotype. The V call is TRBV5-5, the J call TRBJ1-4; D gene unclear. Germline-derived CDR1 and CDR2 are SGHKS and YYEKEE (reference sequence). The CDR3 has 16 amino acids. Trimming took off 4 bases at V and 8 bases at J, with 21 bases between the two ends. In nucleotides, the CDR3 is TGTGCCAGCAGCATCCCTCTGGGTGCCGGAGAAGAAAAACTGTTTTTT. This sequence encodes CASSIPLGAGEEKLFF.

This clonotype was counted ten times or more. The rearrangement joins TRBV7-6 to TRBJ1-1; TRBD1 might be the D (6 bases). Deletions cut 7 bases from V and 7 bases from J, with 19 bases between. The germline gives CDR1 SGHVS, CDR2 FNYEAQ. The CDR3 is 14 amino acids. In DNA form, the CDR3 reads TGTGCCAGCACCCCGGGGGGGCTTAGGGGTGAAGCTTTCTTT. Amino acid sequence: CASTPGGLRGEAFF.

This chain joins TRBV18 and TRBJ2-1, with D perhaps assigned TRBD1 or TRBD2 (5 bases each). Germline CDR1 is KGHSH and CDR2 is LQKENI. The V end was cut by 3 bases, the J end by 7 bases, with 16 bases between. The CDR3 has 15 residues. In DNA form, the CDR3 reads TGTGCCAGCTCACCTATCCGGGGCAGCGCGAATGAGCAGTTCTTC. Translation gives CASSPIRGSANEQFF.

The table lists this clonotype with many counts. J is TRBJ1-1 and V is TRBV25-1; 7 bases match TRBD1. The CDR3 is 14 residues long. J was trimmed by 6 bases and V by 1 base; bases with no gene match: 5. Germline CDR1 reads MGHDK; CDR2 reads SYGVNS. This CDR3 is CASSELGGLAEAFF. CDR3 DNA: TGTGCCAGCAGTGAATTAGGGGGCTTGGCTGAAGCTTTCTTT. The full variable domain, its missing parts supplied by reference TRBV25-1 and TRBJ1-1, is EADIYQTPRYLVIGTGKKITLECSQTMGHDKMYWYQQDPGMELHLIHYSYGVNSTEKGDLSSESTVSRIRTEHFPLTLESARPSHTSQYLCASSELGGLAEAFFGQGTRLTVV.

Ten or more counts support this clonotype. This chain links TRBV5-1 with TRBJ2-1, with TRBD2 identical over 10 bases. The CDR3 has 17 amino acids. Germline loops: CDR1 SGHRS, CDR2 YFSETQ. Unmatched junction bases numbered 7, after V lost 0 bases and J lost 4 bases. CDR3 region: CASSLAVTSGVYNEQFF. The CDR3 nucleotides read TGCGCCAGCAGCTTGGCCGTTACTAGCGGGGTTTACAATGAGCAGTTCTTC.

As for this clonotype: A read error may produce the germline difference seen at one junction end. V usage is TRBV2 and J usage is TRBJ1-1; D might be TRBD1 (5 bases). The CDR3 runs to 13 residues. CDR1 and CDR2 (germline): SNHLY, FYNNEI. CDR3 residues: CASSDDPGTEAFF. For the CDR3, the DNA is TGTGCCAGCAGTGACGACCCGGGGACTGAAGCTTTCTTC.

This clonotype was observed many times. The chain carries TRBV7-8 and TRBJ2-3, with D possibly TRBD2 on 5 matching bases. The V gene's germline CDR1 is SGHVS and CDR2 FQNEAQ. This CDR3 is 13 amino acids long. V was trimmed by 8 bases and J by 10 bases, leaving 19 bases between them. CDR3 nucleotides: TGTGCCAGCGGCTACCATTTCGGGGATCCGCAGTATTTT. Its translation is CASGYHFGDPQYF.

This clonotype was detected only a few times. This chain joins TRBV5-1 and TRBJ2-1; D unclear. Between the trimmed V and J ends, which lost 1 base and 9 bases, there was a span of 11 bases. The length of the CDR3 is 13 residues. The germline gives CDR1 SGHRS, CDR2 YFSETQ. The CDR3 nucleotides read TGCGCCAGCAGCTTGAGTATCGAGTCTGAGCAGTTCTTC. Translating gives CASSLSIESEQFF.

This clonotype has ten or more counts. V gene TRBV12-3 or TRBV12-4 combines with J gene TRBJ1-2; D remains ambiguous. V dropped 7 bases and J dropped 4 bases, with 13 bases sitting between them. The CDR3 extends over 13 amino acids. CDR3 sequence: CASTRRAVYGYTF. The CDR3 DNA is TGTGCCAGCACTAGGAGGGCAGTCTATGGCTACACCTTC.

In DNA, the CDR3 is TGTGCCAGCAGTGAAGCGCCGGACACCGGGGAGCTGTTTTTT. Translation: CASSEAPDTGELFF. The chain recombines TRBV6-1 with TRBJ2-2; unclear D gene. The CDR3 sequence is 14 residues long. Per germline, CDR1 MNHNS and CDR2 SASEGT. Trimming took off 0 bases at V and 3 bases at J, with 5 bases between the two ends.

This clonotype was observed a few times. The gene calls are TRBV12-3 or TRBV12-4 and TRBJ2-4, with D maybe TRBD1 (5 bases). There are 13 residues in the CDR3. V was trimmed by 6 bases and J by 8 bases, leaving 14 bases between them. CDR3 sequence: CASSPQGAHIQYF. CDR3 coding DNA: TGTGCCAGCAGCCCACAAGGGGCACACATTCAGTACTTC.

This clonotype was recorded at least ten times. The chain is built from TRBV10-3 and TRBJ2-1, with D unresolved. CDR1 and CDR2 (germline): ENHRY, SYGVKD. The CDR3 is made up of 14 amino acids. V lost 10 bases and J lost 0, with 13 bases in between. The CDR3 reads CATARSSSYNEQFF. The DNA for the CDR3 is TGTGCCACCGCGCGGAGCAGCTCCTACAATGAGCAGTTCTTC.

This clonotype was detected only a few times. The chain has TRBV7-2 and TRBJ2-6; 9 nucleotides agree with TRBD1. Per germline, CDR1 SGHTA and CDR2 FQGNSA. V was pared by 5 bases and J by 4 bases, with 6 bases of the junction left unmatched. The CDR3 spans 16 residues. The CDR3 spells CASSATGGIGANVLTF. The CDR3 bases are TGTGCCAGCAGCGCGACAGGGGGAATAGGGGCCAACGTCCTGACTTTC.

CDR3 in amino acids: CASSQEGLAGVGDTQYF. DNA for the CDR3: TGTGCCAGCAGCCAAGAAGGGCTAGCGGGAGTTGGAGATACGCAGTATTTT. The chain employs TRBV4-2 and TRBJ2-3, with 10 bases matching TRBD2. The junction had 8 bases not matched to a gene; V was cut back by 0 bases and J by 5 bases. Germline V gene lookup returns CDR1 LGHNA and CDR2 YNFKEQ. The CDR3 has 17 residues.

This clonotype showed up many times. The rearrangement joins TRBV9 to TRBJ2-3, with TRBD1 matching over 12 bases. After removal of 3 bases from V and 0 bases from J, the junction contained 2 bases not matched to a gene. The CDR3 extends over 16 amino acids. Germline V lookup: CDR1 SGDLS, CDR2 YYNGEE. CDR3 sequence (DNA): TGTGCCAGCAGCGCGGGACAGGGGGCTAGCACAGATACGCAGTATTTT. Translation gives CASSAGQGASTDTQYF. Looking up the rest from reference TRBV9 and TRBJ2-3 gives the full variable domain: DSGVTQTPKHLITATGQRVTLRCSPRSGDLSVYWYQQSLDQGLQFLIQYYNGEERAKGNILERFSAQQFPDLHSELNLSSLELGDSALYFCASSAGQGASTDTQYFGPGTRLTVL.

In its sample, this clonotype was seen many times. This chain links TRBV12-3 or TRBV12-4 with TRBJ1-4; D gene unclear. This CDR3 spans 15 amino acids. V dropped 7 bases and J dropped 5 bases, with 17 bases sitting between them. This CDR3 is CASTNQPDPNEKLFF. CDR3 nucleotide sequence: TGTGCCAGCACTAACCAGCCGGATCCAAATGAAAAACTGTTTTTT.

The rearrangement joins TRBV7-9 to TRBJ2-7; 7 bases are a match to TRBD1. The trim removed 2 bases at V and 5 bases at J, leaving 9 bases unmatched. The CDR3 is made up of 15 amino acids. Looked up from germline, CDR1 is SEHNR and CDR2 is FQNEAQ (reference sequence). For the CDR3, the DNA is TGTGCCAGCAGCTTAAAGGGGGCCTCCCCGGACGAGCAGTACTTC. Protein product: CASSLKGASPDEQYF. Full variable domain (remainder filled in from reference TRBV7-9 and TRBJ2-7): DTGVSQNPRHKITKRGQNVTFRCDPISEHNRLYWYRQTLGQGPEFLTYFQNEAQLEKSRLLSDRFSAERPKGSFSTLEIQRTEQGDSAMYLCASSLKGASPDEQYFGPGTRLTVT.

This clonotype was seen ten or more times. The chain couples TRBV6-1 to TRBJ1-6, with TRBD1 as a possible D gene (5 bases). Germline-derived CDR1 and CDR2 are MNHNS and SASEGT. The CDR3 length is 14 residues. V was shortened by 6 bases and J by 9 bases, with 15 bases between the two germline ends. The CDR3 DNA reads TGTGCCAGCAGCGCCTGGGACTTGAGTTCACCCCTCCACTTT. It specifies CASSAWDLSSPLHF.

This clonotype was recorded at least ten times. The V gene is TRBV24-1, the J gene TRBJ2-2, with D hard to call. The CDR3 contains 14 residues. Germline-derived CDR1 and CDR2 are KGHDR and SFDVKD. Trimming took 9 bases from V and 0 from J, leaving 10 bases between them. The CDR3 DNA sequence: TGTGCCACCTCCTGGTCCGCGAACACCGGGGAGCTGTTTTTT. Amino acids: CATSWSANTGELFF.

The rearrangement links TRBV6-2 or TRBV6-3 to TRBJ2-1; 9 positions agree with TRBD2. CDR1 is MNHEY and CDR2 is SVGEGT in the germline V gene. With V trimmed by 5 bases and J by 3 bases, 5 bases remained unmatched. The CDR3 spans 15 residues. The CDR3 DNA follows: TGTGCCAGCAGTCGTAGCGGGAGAGACTACAATGAGCAGTTCTTC. It codes for CASSRSGRDYNEQFF.

This clonotype appeared many times. The V and J genes are TRBV20-1 and TRBJ2-1; D unclear. Trimming took off 7 bases at V and 2 bases at J, with 9 bases between the two ends. The CDR3 has 12 amino acids. Germline V gives CDR1 DFQATT, CDR2 SNEGSKA (reference sequence). CDR3 sequence: CSGEETYNEQFF. The CDR3 DNA is TGCAGTGGGGAAGAAACCTACAATGAGCAGTTCTTC.